This T cell receptor (beta chain) was found in a study of vaccination and CD4 T cells after COVID-19. The study's findings and limits: For SARS-CoV-2-reactive clonotypes, the median went from about 22 to 38, a nonsignificant increase.

Treatment of the sample: roughly nine-day PBMC culture with coronavirus spike peptide pools or control peptides (ViraFEST assay). Ahead of the COVID-19 pandemic (2011-2018), the CD4+ T cells of the unexposed donor were collected. Cells were cultured for 9 to 10 days, and then CD4+ T cells were isolated by negative selection. V dropped 1 base and J dropped 4 bases, with 11 bases sitting between them. This CDR3 comprises 14 residues. Germline V gene sequence: CDR1 MDHEN, CDR2 SYDVKM. Cultured CD4+ T cell DNA underwent sequencing with the Oncomine TCR Beta short-read assay. TCRdb analysed the PCR reads with MiXCR anew, one entry per CDR3 protein. The sample carries around 630 distinct CDR3 sequences, about 7.6% recorded once. Sample share makes this clonotype medium-sized (0.01 to 0.1%). Its matching antigen is unknown.

This clonotype was obtained from a human donor in good health. The specimen sequenced was CD4+ T cells from blood, cultured in vitro. The V gene is TRBV28, the J gene TRBJ2-7; D uncertain. The CDR3 loop reads CASSLSGFLYEQYF. The CDR3 nucleotides read TGTGCCAGCAGTTTATCTGGATTTCTGTACGAGCAGTACTTC.